Below are 16 T cell receptor beta chains sequenced from a single sample in a study of T cell clonotyping in hematopoietic cell transplantation. The table came from immunoSEQ multiplex PCR; TCRdb's copy has only in-frame clones and leaves some out. The top ten clones hold 6.3% of a sample with under 6,000 clones, 85% to 95% of them seen once. The sample in question was PBMCs, obtained 180 days after allogeneic stem cell transplant. The receptors were gathered from a male patient aged 60 to 75 who had an allogeneic stem cell transplant from a related donor, so the T cells may come from the graft donor. Some clones in this sample may be carry-over from other donors' samples.

This rearrangement joins TRBV5-4 to TRBJ2-3; tentatively, D is TRBD1 (7 bases). The length of the CDR3 is 14 residues. The germline gives CDR1 SGHNT, CDR2 YYREEE (reference sequence). V gave up 7 bases and J gave up 4 bases, with 16 bases separating them. The CDR3 loop is CASSSEGASDTQYF. For the CDR3, the DNA is TGTGCCAGCTCCTCGGAGGGGGCATCAGATACGCAGTATTTT.

The chain joins TRBV29-1 to TRBJ1-2; a possible D gene is TRBD1 (6 bases). The germline V gene encodes CDR1 SQVTM and CDR2 ANQGSEA. The V gene lost 4 bases and the J gene lost 2 bases, with 14 bases spanning the gap. The CDR3 has 14 amino acids. The CDR3 loop reads CSVVRDKTNYGYTF. CDR3 coding DNA: TGCAGCGTTGTTAGGGACAAGACAAACTATGGCTACACCTTC.

The chain recombines TRBV15 with TRBJ2-4; no firm D call. The V and J ends lost 4 bases and 0 bases respectively, with 10 bases between them. CDR3 length: 15 residues. Germline V gene lookup returns CDR1 LNHNV and CDR2 YYDKDF (reference sequence). CDR3 in DNA: TGTGCCACCAGCAAGGACGGTCAAGCCAAAAACATTCAGTACTTC. Translating it yields CATSKDGQAKNIQYF.

This clone was detected once. The J gene is TRBJ2-1, the V gene TRBV7-8; D not certain. This CDR3 is 11 amino acids long. Per the germline V gene, CDR1 is SGHVS and CDR2 is FQNEAQ. The ends were cut back, 6 bases at V and 2 bases at J, with 2 bases in the middle. The CDR3 loop is CASSPYNEQFF. In nucleotides, the CDR3 is TGTGCCAGCAGTCCCTACAATGAGCAGTTCTTC. The full variable domain, in which reference TRBV7-8 and TRBJ2-1 provide the parts outside the CDR3, is GAGVSQSPRYKVAKRGQDVALRCDPISGHVSLFWYQQALGQGPEFLTYFQNEAQLDKSGLPSDRFFAERPEGSVSTLKIQRTQQEDSAVYLCASSPYNEQFFGPGTRLTVL.

The table lists this clone with a few counts. The chain recombines TRBV5-1 with TRBJ2-7, with D uncertain. The germline V gene has CDR1 SGHRS and CDR2 YFSETQ. The germline V and J ends were trimmed by 0 bases and 2 bases, with 3 bases remaining between them. The CDR3 runs to 12 residues. CDR3 coding DNA: TGCGCCAGCAGCTTGGAACCCTACGAGCAGTACTTC. Translating it yields CASSLEPYEQYF.

The CDR3 region is CASSLTLGGAAGELFF. CDR3 nucleotides: TGTGCCAGCAGCTTAACGCTTGGAGGGGCCGCCGGGGAGCTGTTTTTT. This chain connects TRBV7-2 to TRBJ2-2; perhaps TRBD2 as D (6 bases). V lost 2 bases and J 6 bases, leaving 16 bases between the germline ends. The CDR3 sequence is 16 residues long. CDR1 is SGHTA, CDR2 FQGNSA, per germline.

This clone was seen a handful of times. The rearrangement joins TRBV9 to TRBJ2-2; the match to TRBD1 covers 7 bases. The CDR3 is 16 amino acids. Germline V gene data show CDR1 as SGDLS and CDR2 as YYNGEE. J was trimmed by 7 bases and V by 3 bases; bases with no gene match: 12. The CDR3 DNA reads TGTGCCAGCAGCGCTGGAGGTGAGGGGGCGGACGGGGAGCTGTTTTTT. This translates into CASSAGGEGADGELFF.

V and J are TRBV7-8 and TRBJ2-5; D may be TRBD2 (6 bases). From germline, CDR1 is SGHVS and CDR2 FQNEAQ. Deletions cut 3 bases from V and 13 bases from J, with 21 bases between. This CDR3 spans 14 amino acids. CDR3 nucleotide sequence: TGTGCCAGCAGCTTGGGAACAGCGGGCCCTTCTGGGTACTTC. The encoded protein is CASSLGTAGPSGYF.

The chain is built from TRBV11-1 and TRBJ1-2; D is possibly TRBD1 (5 bases). The germline V gene has CDR1 SGHAT and CDR2 FQDESV (reference sequence). This CDR3 has 14 residues. Trimming removed 1 base at V and 0 bases at J, with 6 bases between. The CDR3 is CASSLDRTNYGYTF. The CDR3 DNA sequence: TGTGCCAGCAGCTTAGACAGGACTAACTATGGCTACACCTTC.

The chain carries TRBV19 and TRBJ2-5; D might be TRBD2 (5 bases). Trimming left V 5 bases short and J 0 bases short, with 10 bases between. CDR3 size: 14 residues. The germline V gene has CDR1 LNHDA and CDR2 SQIVND (reference sequence). The CDR3 reads CASSSLADQETQYF. The CDR3 DNA sequence: TGTGCCAGTAGTTCCCTAGCAGACCAAGAGACCCAGTACTTC.

The chain has TRBV6-4 and TRBJ2-5; TRBD2 is a possible D gene (5 bases). The CDR3 contains 13 residues. The V gene lost 5 bases and the J gene lost 5 bases, with 12 bases spanning the gap. Germline V CDR1 and CDR2: MRHNA, SNTAGT. CDR3 protein: CASSTDRGETQYF. DNA for the CDR3: TGTGCCAGCAGTACGGATAGAGGGGAGACCCAGTACTTC.

The V gene is TRBV28, the J gene TRBJ2-7; 8 bases fit TRBD1. Germline V gives CDR1 MDHEN, CDR2 SYDVKM. The CDR3 spans 15 residues. Trimming cost V 6 bases and J 9 bases; bases outside gene matches: 16. This CDR3 reads CASSNGQGWPRGQYF. Written as DNA, the CDR3 is TGTGCCAGCAGCAACGGACAGGGCTGGCCCAGAGGGCAGTACTTC. The whole variable domain, filled in from reference TRBV28 and TRBJ2-7, reads DVKVTQSSRYLVKRTGEKVFLECVQDMDHENMFWYRQDPGLGLRLIYFSYDVKMKEKGDIPEGYSVSREKKERFSLILESASTNQTSMYLCASSNGQGWPRGQYFGPGTRLTVT.

The genes are TRBV28 and TRBJ2-5; TRBD1 aligns across 7 bases. V was clipped by 5 bases and J by 5 bases; unmatched bases: 11. The germline CDR1 and CDR2 sequences are MDHEN and SYDVKM. The CDR3 loop spans 15 amino acids. The CDR3: CASSLPATGTETQYF. CDR3 sequence (DNA): TGTGCCAGCAGTCTCCCCGCGACAGGGACGGAGACCCAGTACTTC.

The chain uses TRBV19 and TRBJ2-3, with 7 bases identical to TRBD2. After removal of 6 bases from V and 2 bases from J, the junction contained 11 bases not matched to a gene. Per the germline V gene, CDR1 is LNHDA and CDR2 is SQIVND (reference sequence). The CDR3 spans 16 residues. The chain's CDR3 is CASRSSRLAHTDTQYF. CDR3 coding DNA: TGTGCCAGTAGAAGCTCAAGACTAGCCCACACAGATACGCAGTATTTT.

V and J are TRBV7-9 and TRBJ1-1; D remains unclear. The CDR3 runs 14 residues. Trimming cost V 5 bases and J 0 bases, with 10 bases left between them. Germline CDR1 reads SEHNR; CDR2 reads FQNEAQ (reference sequence). This chain's CDR3 is CASSQRTVNTEAFF. The CDR3 DNA sequence: TGTGCCAGCAGCCAAAGGACGGTGAACACTGAAGCTTTCTTT.

V gene TRBV13 combines with J gene TRBJ1-5, with a weak D call TRBD1 (5 bases). CDR3 length equals 15 residues. V was pared by 2 bases and J by 4 bases, with 12 bases between. From germline, CDR1 is PRHDT and CDR2 FYEKMQ (reference sequence). The CDR3 is CASSLWGKWNQPQHF. The CDR3, as DNA: TGTGCCAGCAGCTTATGGGGGAAGTGGAATCAGCCCCAGCATTTT.